Listed below are T cell receptor beta chains from one sample, sequenced in a study of response to subunit inactivated influenza vaccine. TCRdb re-derived calls from the RT-PCR reads in MiXCR, one entry per CDR3 protein. The profile shows 800,000 or so distinct CDR3 sequences, over 20% of them singletons. The input for sequencing was PBMCs from blood, taken approximately 5 days after vaccination. These TCRs come from a man aged 45-65 years who received an inactivated influenza vaccine. The CDR3 runs from the conserved cysteine through the conserved F or W. The order of the fields is J gene, V gene, clone size, D gene, CDR3 length, CDR3 protein, CDR3 DNA. D genes are given only for firm matches. Clone size is given for some rows only: seen once, a few or many times, or a class if the clone is expanded.

j_call: TRBJ2-2
v_call: TRBV9
clone_size: NA
d_call: NA
cdr3_length: 18
cdr3_aa: CASSVNPRTDPNTGELFF
cdr3_nt: TGTGCCAGCAGCGTAAACCCCAGGACAGATCCGAACACCGGGGAGCTGTTTTTT

j_call: TRBJ1-2
v_call: TRBV10-3
clone_size: few
d_call: NA
cdr3_length: 13
cdr3_aa: CAISYRVDYGYTF
cdr3_nt: TGTGCCATCAGTTACAGGGTTGACTATGGCTACACCTTC

j_call: TRBJ2-1
v_call: TRBV7-8
clone_size: NA
d_call: NA
cdr3_length: 17
cdr3_aa: CASSLVVASVSYNEQFF
cdr3_nt: TGTGCCAGCAGCTTAGTGGTGGCTAGCGTATCCTACAATGAGCAGTTCTTC

j_call: TRBJ2-7
v_call: TRBV5-6
clone_size: few
d_call: NA
cdr3_length: 15
cdr3_aa: CASSLLGSASYEQYF
cdr3_nt: TGTGCCAGCAGCTTGTTGGGTAGCGCTAGCTACGAGCAGTACTTC

j_call: TRBJ2-7
v_call: TRBV6-5
clone_size: few
d_call: TRBD2
cdr3_length: 14
cdr3_aa: CASSYGAGTYEQYF
cdr3_nt: TGTGCCAGCAGTTACGGAGCGGGGACCTACGAGCAGTACTTC

j_call: TRBJ1-4
v_call: TRBV5-6
clone_size: NA
d_call: NA
cdr3_length: 14
cdr3_aa: CASTIGATNEKLFF
cdr3_nt: TGTGCCAGCACTATAGGAGCAACTAATGAAAAACTGTTTTTT

j_call: TRBJ1-5
v_call: TRBV7-2
clone_size: NA
d_call: TRBD1
cdr3_length: 15
cdr3_aa: CASSLGGQISQPQHF
cdr3_nt: TGTGCCAGCAGCTTAGGGGGACAGATCAGTCAGCCCCAGCATTTT

j_call: TRBJ2-7
v_call: TRBV3-1
clone_size: few
d_call: TRBD1
cdr3_length: 13
cdr3_aa: CASSPGTGTEQYF
cdr3_nt: TGTGCCAGCAGCCCCGGGACAGGGACCGAGCAGTACTTC

j_call: TRBJ2-3
v_call: TRBV4-3
clone_size: NA
d_call: TRBD1
cdr3_length: 16
cdr3_aa: CASSQTGTGFADTQYF
cdr3_nt: TGCGCCAGCAGCCAGACCGGGACAGGGTTTGCGGATACGCAGTATTTT

j_call: TRBJ2-7
v_call: TRBV27
clone_size: NA
d_call: NA
cdr3_length: 16
cdr3_aa: CASSPIGGMGSYEQYF
cdr3_nt: TGTGCCAGCAGTCCGATAGGCGGGATGGGGTCCTACGAGCAGTACTTC

j_call: TRBJ2-1
v_call: TRBV3-1
clone_size: few
d_call: TRBD2
cdr3_length: 14
cdr3_aa: CASSQGLAASEQFF
cdr3_nt: TGTGCCAGCAGCCAAGGGCTAGCGGCCAGCGAGCAGTTCTTC

j_call: TRBJ1-5
v_call: TRBV20-1
clone_size: NA
d_call: NA
cdr3_length: 14
cdr3_aa: CSAAQGASNQPQHF
cdr3_nt: TGCAGTGCCGCACAGGGTGCTAGCAATCAGCCCCAGCATTTT

j_call: TRBJ1-1
v_call: TRBV12-3/TRBV12-4
clone_size: NA
d_call: TRBD1
cdr3_length: 14
cdr3_aa: CASSHRGPNTEAFF
cdr3_nt: TGTGCCAGCAGTCACAGGGGACCGAACACTGAAGCTTTCTTT

j_call: TRBJ2-1
v_call: TRBV5-1
clone_size: NA
d_call: TRBD2
cdr3_length: 17
cdr3_aa: CASSLGLRTSDYNEQFF
cdr3_nt: TGCGCCAGCAGCTTGGGCCTGCGGACTAGCGATTACAATGAGCAGTTCTTC

j_call: TRBJ2-7
v_call: TRBV24-1
clone_size: few
d_call: TRBD1
cdr3_length: 13
cdr3_aa: CATETGQGGEQYF
cdr3_nt: TGTGCCACAGAAACGGGACAGGGGGGCGAGCAGTACTTC

j_call: TRBJ2-5
v_call: TRBV4-2
clone_size: few
d_call: NA
cdr3_length: 14
cdr3_aa: CASSLGTTQQTQYF
cdr3_nt: TGTGCCAGCAGCCTGGGGACCACCCAGCAGACCCAGTACTTC

j_call: TRBJ1-5
v_call: TRBV10-3
clone_size: NA
d_call: NA
cdr3_length: 13
cdr3_aa: CAISESRNQPQHF
cdr3_nt: TGTGCCATCAGTGAGTCGCGCAATCAGCCCCAGCATTTT

j_call: TRBJ2-5
v_call: TRBV4-2
clone_size: NA
d_call: TRBD1
cdr3_length: 16
cdr3_aa: CASSQEGTGLQETQYF
cdr3_nt: TGTGCCAGCAGCCAAGAAGGGACAGGGCTCCAAGAGACCCAGTACTTC

j_call: TRBJ2-3
v_call: TRBV20-1
clone_size: NA
d_call: TRBD2
cdr3_length: 16
cdr3_aa: CGAGSGSWSGTDTQYF
cdr3_nt: TGCGGTGCTGGAAGCGGGAGTTGGTCTGGGACAGATACGCAGTATTTT

j_call: TRBJ2-7
v_call: TRBV20-1
clone_size: few
d_call: NA
cdr3_length: 15
cdr3_aa: CSARDVETAAYEQYF
cdr3_nt: TGCAGTGCTAGAGATGTGGAAACAGCTGCCTACGAGCAGTACTTC

j_call: TRBJ2-1
v_call: TRBV12-3/TRBV12-4
clone_size: NA
d_call: TRBD2
cdr3_length: 14
cdr3_aa: CASSRTSSSEEQFF
cdr3_nt: TGTGCCAGCAGTCGGACTAGCTCTTCAGAAGAGCAGTTCTTC

j_call: TRBJ2-5
v_call: TRBV28
clone_size: NA
d_call: NA
cdr3_length: 18
cdr3_aa: CASSSMAPAGSFQETQYF
cdr3_nt: TGTGCCAGCAGTTCGATGGCCCCCGCCGGGAGTTTCCAAGAGACCCAGTACTTC

j_call: TRBJ2-5
v_call: TRBV4-2
clone_size: NA
d_call: TRBD2
cdr3_length: 17
cdr3_aa: CASSQALLAGGAATQYF
cdr3_nt: TGTGCCAGCAGCCAAGCGTTACTAGCGGGAGGTGCGGCGACCCAGTACTTC

j_call: TRBJ2-7
v_call: TRBV7-9
clone_size: few
d_call: NA
cdr3_length: 14
cdr3_aa: CASSSRGHSYEQYF
cdr3_nt: TGTGCCAGCAGCTCTAGGGGACATTCCTACGAGCAGTACTTC

j_call: TRBJ1-6
v_call: TRBV27
clone_size: NA
d_call: NA
cdr3_length: 14
cdr3_aa: CASSLKAYNSPLHF
cdr3_nt: TGTGCCAGCAGTTTAAAGGCCTATAATTCACCCCTCCACTTT

j_call: TRBJ2-7
v_call: TRBV3-1
clone_size: few
d_call: NA
cdr3_length: 15
cdr3_aa: CASSQGDNFLYEQYF
cdr3_nt: TGTGCCAGCAGCCAAGGGGACAATTTCCTCTACGAGCAGTACTTC

j_call: TRBJ2-3
v_call: TRBV6-2/TRBV6-3
clone_size: NA
d_call: TRBD2
cdr3_length: 21
cdr3_aa: CASSYSSPAPRKRGNTDTQYF
cdr3_nt: TGTGCCAGCAGTTACTCGTCCCCAGCCCCTCGGAAGCGGGGGAACACAGATACGCAGTATTTT

j_call: TRBJ2-3
v_call: TRBV7-2
clone_size: NA
d_call: NA
cdr3_length: 15
cdr3_aa: CASSLSVGAGDTQYF
cdr3_nt: TGTGCCAGCAGCTTAAGTGTCGGGGCTGGAGATACGCAGTATTTT

j_call: TRBJ2-7
v_call: TRBV20-1
clone_size: NA
d_call: TRBD2
cdr3_length: 14
cdr3_aa: CSARLMGGAYEQYF
cdr3_nt: TGCAGTGCTAGATTGATGGGGGGGGCCTACGAGCAGTACTTC

j_call: TRBJ2-7
v_call: TRBV4-2
clone_size: few
d_call: NA
cdr3_length: 15
cdr3_aa: CASSQDKLAGYEQYF
cdr3_nt: TGTGCCAGCAGCCAAGATAAACTTGCCGGGTACGAGCAGTACTTC

j_call: TRBJ2-5
v_call: TRBV12-3/TRBV12-4
clone_size: many
d_call: NA
cdr3_length: 14
cdr3_aa: CASSSDTFQETQYF
cdr3_nt: TGTGCCAGCAGCTCAGACACGTTTCAAGAGACCCAGTACTTC

j_call: TRBJ2-6
v_call: TRBV10-3
clone_size: NA
d_call: TRBD1
cdr3_length: 20
cdr3_aa: CAISDPSVWQGASGANVLTF
cdr3_nt: TGTGCCATCAGTGACCCAAGCGTCTGGCAGGGGGCGAGTGGGGCCAACGTCCTGACTTTC

j_call: TRBJ2-7
v_call: TRBV14
clone_size: NA
d_call: TRBD1
cdr3_length: 15
cdr3_aa: CASSWTGASIYEQYF
cdr3_nt: TGTGCCAGCAGCTGGACAGGGGCCTCCATCTACGAGCAGTACTTC

j_call: TRBJ2-7
v_call: TRBV12-3/TRBV12-4
clone_size: few
d_call: TRBD1
cdr3_length: 14
cdr3_aa: CASTLYRGAGEQYF
cdr3_nt: TGTGCCAGCACCTTGTACAGGGGAGCCGGCGAGCAGTACTTC

j_call: TRBJ2-7
v_call: TRBV20-1
clone_size: NA
d_call: NA
cdr3_length: 12
cdr3_aa: CSARTASYEQYF
cdr3_nt: TGCAGTGCCAGGACAGCTTCCTACGAGCAGTACTTC

j_call: TRBJ2-7
v_call: TRBV27
clone_size: many
d_call: NA
cdr3_length: 16
cdr3_aa: CASSLSGPTGPYEQYF
cdr3_nt: TGTGCCAGCAGTTTATCAGGCCCGACTGGCCCCTACGAGCAGTACTTC

j_call: TRBJ2-1
v_call: TRBV11-3
clone_size: NA
d_call: NA
cdr3_length: 14
cdr3_aa: CASSFGGTVNEQFF
cdr3_nt: TGTGCCAGCAGCTTCGGCGGGACCGTCAATGAGCAGTTCTTC

j_call: TRBJ2-5
v_call: TRBV24-1
clone_size: NA
d_call: TRBD2
cdr3_length: 15
cdr3_aa: CATSDLGLAEETQYF
cdr3_nt: TGTGCCACCAGTGACCTCGGACTAGCTGAAGAGACCCAGTACTTC

j_call: TRBJ2-5
v_call: TRBV27
clone_size: few
d_call: TRBD1
cdr3_length: 14
cdr3_aa: CASSPRQGSETQYF
cdr3_nt: TGTGCCAGCAGTCCGCGACAGGGGTCGGAGACCCAGTACTTC

j_call: TRBJ2-3
v_call: TRBV5-1
clone_size: few
d_call: NA
cdr3_length: 14
cdr3_aa: CASSLDRTPDTQYF
cdr3_nt: TGCGCCAGCAGCTTGGACAGGACCCCAGATACGCAGTATTTT

j_call: TRBJ2-7
v_call: TRBV30
clone_size: few
d_call: TRBD1
cdr3_length: 11
cdr3_aa: CAWGTVYEQYF
cdr3_nt: TGTGCCTGGGGGACAGTCTACGAGCAGTACTTC

j_call: TRBJ2-5
v_call: TRBV7-2
clone_size: NA
d_call: NA
cdr3_length: 15
cdr3_aa: CASSDTPGQQETQYF
cdr3_nt: TGTGCCAGCAGCGATACCCCGGGACAACAAGAGACCCAGTACTTC

j_call: TRBJ1-4
v_call: TRBV5-1
clone_size: NA
d_call: TRBD1
cdr3_length: 15
cdr3_aa: CASSTTTGDNEKLFF
cdr3_nt: TGCGCCAGCAGCACTACGACAGGGGATAATGAAAAACTGTTTTTT

j_call: TRBJ1-5
v_call: TRBV6-1
clone_size: NA
d_call: TRBD1
cdr3_length: 14
cdr3_aa: CASQGQAFNQPQHF
cdr3_nt: TGTGCCAGTCAGGGACAGGCCTTCAATCAGCCCCAGCATTTT

j_call: TRBJ2-1
v_call: TRBV27
clone_size: few
d_call: TRBD2
cdr3_length: 18
cdr3_aa: CASSGPGLAGGNYNEQFF
cdr3_nt: TGTGCCAGCAGTGGTCCGGGACTAGCGGGAGGCAACTACAATGAGCAGTTCTTC

j_call: TRBJ2-1
v_call: TRBV29-1
clone_size: NA
d_call: TRBD2
cdr3_length: 17
cdr3_aa: CSVGGLAGVRNYNEQFF
cdr3_nt: TGCAGCGTTGGGGGACTAGCGGGAGTTCGGAACTACAATGAGCAGTTCTTC

j_call: TRBJ2-1
v_call: TRBV24-1
clone_size: NA
d_call: NA
cdr3_length: 15
cdr3_aa: CATSGLGDLINEQFF
cdr3_nt: TGTGCCACCAGTGGATTGGGGGATTTGATCAATGAGCAGTTCTTC

j_call: TRBJ2-3
v_call: TRBV6-5
clone_size: NA
d_call: NA
cdr3_length: 14
cdr3_aa: CASSYSLGTDTQYF
cdr3_nt: TGTGCCAGCAGTTACTCTTTGGGCACAGATACGCAGTATTTT

j_call: TRBJ1-3
v_call: TRBV5-8
clone_size: many
d_call: TRBD1
cdr3_length: 18
cdr3_aa: CASSRAPGQGPIGNTIYF
cdr3_nt: TGTGCCAGCAGCAGAGCACCGGGACAGGGGCCGATCGGAAACACCATATATTTT

j_call: TRBJ2-3
v_call: TRBV5-6
clone_size: few
d_call: NA
cdr3_length: 16
cdr3_aa: CASSLGLQRSTDTQYF
cdr3_nt: TGTGCCAGCAGCTTGGGACTTCAGCGGAGCACAGATACGCAGTATTTT